This TCR beta chain was recovered during a study of shared clonotypes between healthy human individuals. Overall study: Each donor's CD8 memory used one plate, CD8 naive two, each CD4 subset three.

Findings of the study overall: An anticipated effect of sequencing depth on clonotype sharing among donors was recognized. The small donor group covered limited genetic and exposure diversity.

Naive CD8 cells lacked CD45RO and underwent positive selection for CCR7, leaving out terminally differentiated effector memory CD45RA+ cells. Replicate PCRs for sorted subsets used 200 ng DNA; this equaled 33,000 or so T cell genomes. Measured with immunoSEQ multiplex PCR; TCRdb has only the in-frame clones, and not every one. Of approximately 600,000 clones in the sample, 85% to 95% are singletons; the top ten hold over 0.1%. With regard to this clone: Its target is unknown.

Trimming at V came to 6 bases and at J to 2 bases, leaving 3 bases not matched to a gene. Germline CDR1 and CDR2: ENHRY and SYGVKD. This CDR3 has 13 amino acids. The receptor was derived from a woman aged 25-40 years in good health. Material: naive CD8+ T cells sorted from blood. The chain is built from TRBV10-3 and TRBJ2-7; 8 nucleotides line up with TRBD1. Here the CDR3 DNA reads TGTGCCATCAGGGAGGACAGGGCCTACGAGCAGTACTTC. It specifies CAIREDRAYEQYF.